This note documents a single TCR beta chain sequence. The sample belongs to a study of blood T cell repertoires in COVID-19. Across the whole study: Samples of COVID-19 (acute and convalescent) were obtained from the United States, Italy and Spain. The cDNA or gDNA used as material had been derived from T cells, B-cell-depleted T cells, or PBMCs.

V was pared by 2 bases and J by 4 bases, with 8 bases between. Germline V CDR1 and CDR2: MNHNY, SVGAGI (reference sequence). The CDR3 covers 13 residues. The study assigned cohorts using participant-reported clinical history. In the original processing: Amplification of reference gene primers was used by the study to estimate nucleated cell counts. Assay used: immunoSEQ multiplex PCR; TCRdb lists only in-frame clones, some missing. The V and J calls and clone size were taken over from that table, and D and trimming were inferred from the DNA. The data show roughly 220,000 clones, with around 83% seen just once and approximately 1.3% held by the top ten.

Sequencing input: PBMCs or T cells enriched from blood (not recorded which). The chain combines TRBV6-6 with TRBJ1-2; weak D call: TRBD1 (6 bases). The clonotype comes from a woman aged 40 to 50 with acute COVID-19. DNA of the CDR3: TGTGCCAGCAGTTACGTGGGGGCCTATGGCTACACCTTC. It codes for CASSYVGAYGYTF.